This TCR beta chain was observed in a study of relationships among human T cell subsets. Notes on the study in general: Th1, Th2 and regulatory T cells shared many CDR3 sequences. V, D, J usage, CDR3 length and N-additions were similar across seven subsets. Over 50% of CD8+ cytotoxic sequences were in clones over 100 reads; regulatory and Th2 had few.

TCR alpha and beta CDR3s were amplified from mRNA by semiquantitative ARM-PCR. ARM-PCR used tagged nested gene-specific primers, then communal superprimers for exponential amplification. TCRdb redid the calling of the multiplex PCR reads with MiXCR, one entry per CDR3 protein. The sample lists fewer than 5,500 distinct CDR3 sequences; 65% were seen once. This clonotype was seen just once. What it recognizes is unknown. Looked up from germline, CDR1 is SGHRS and CDR2 is YFSETQ. The CDR3 totals 13 residues. V shed 1 base and J shed 5 bases, with 10 bases lying between them. Anti-CD4 multisort beads removed cells negatively, then anti-CD8 beads positively selected CD8+ T cells.

The chain has TRBV5-1 and TRBJ2-7; possible D gene TRBD1, 6 bases. The sample consisted of CD8+ T cells sorted from blood. This sequence originates from a man aged 35-49 years in good health. This chain's CDR3 is CASSLRGGHEQYF. CDR3 DNA sequence: TGCGCCAGCAGCTTGCGTGGGGGCCACGAGCAGTACTTC.